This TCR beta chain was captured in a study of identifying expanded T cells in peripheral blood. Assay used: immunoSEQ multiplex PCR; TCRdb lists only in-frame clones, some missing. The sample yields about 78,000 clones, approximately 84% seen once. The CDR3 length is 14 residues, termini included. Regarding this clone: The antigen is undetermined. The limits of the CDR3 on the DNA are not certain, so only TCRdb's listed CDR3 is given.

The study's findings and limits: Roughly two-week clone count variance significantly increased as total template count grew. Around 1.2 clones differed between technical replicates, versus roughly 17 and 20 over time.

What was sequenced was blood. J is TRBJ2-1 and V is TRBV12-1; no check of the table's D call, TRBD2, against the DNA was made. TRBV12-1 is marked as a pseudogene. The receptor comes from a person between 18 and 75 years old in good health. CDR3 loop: CASSFGAGADEQFF.